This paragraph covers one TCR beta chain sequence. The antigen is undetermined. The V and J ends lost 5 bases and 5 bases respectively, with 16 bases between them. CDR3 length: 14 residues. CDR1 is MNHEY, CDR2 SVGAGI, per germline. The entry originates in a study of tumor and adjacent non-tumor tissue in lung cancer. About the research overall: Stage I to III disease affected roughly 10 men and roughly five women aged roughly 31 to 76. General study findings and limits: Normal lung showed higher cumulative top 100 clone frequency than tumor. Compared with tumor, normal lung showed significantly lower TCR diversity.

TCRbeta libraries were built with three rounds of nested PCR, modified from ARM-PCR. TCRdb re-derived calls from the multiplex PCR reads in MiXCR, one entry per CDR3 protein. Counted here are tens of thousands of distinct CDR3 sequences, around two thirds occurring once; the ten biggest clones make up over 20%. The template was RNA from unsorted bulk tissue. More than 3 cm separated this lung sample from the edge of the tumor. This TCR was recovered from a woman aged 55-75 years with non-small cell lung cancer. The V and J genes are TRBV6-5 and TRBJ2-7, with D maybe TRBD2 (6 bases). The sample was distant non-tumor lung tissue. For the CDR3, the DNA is TGTGCCAGCAGTCTCCTCGGCGGGAACGACGAGCAGTACTTC. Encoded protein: CASSLLGGNDEQYF.